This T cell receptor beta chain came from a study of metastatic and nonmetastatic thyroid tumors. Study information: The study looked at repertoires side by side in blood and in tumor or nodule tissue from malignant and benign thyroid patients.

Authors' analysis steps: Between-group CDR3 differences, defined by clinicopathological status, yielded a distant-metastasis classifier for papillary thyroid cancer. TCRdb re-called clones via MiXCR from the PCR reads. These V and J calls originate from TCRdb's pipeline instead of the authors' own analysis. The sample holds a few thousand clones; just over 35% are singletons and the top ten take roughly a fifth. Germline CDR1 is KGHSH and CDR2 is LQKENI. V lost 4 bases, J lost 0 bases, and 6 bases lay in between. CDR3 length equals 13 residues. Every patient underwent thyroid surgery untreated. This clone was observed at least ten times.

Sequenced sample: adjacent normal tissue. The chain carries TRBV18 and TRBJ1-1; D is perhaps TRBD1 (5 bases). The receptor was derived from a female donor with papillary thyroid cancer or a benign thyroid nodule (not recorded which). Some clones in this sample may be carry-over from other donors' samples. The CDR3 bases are TGTGCCAGCTCACGGGGCCTGAACACTGAAGCTTTCTTT. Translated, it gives CASSRGLNTEAFF.